The next 28 T cell receptor beta chains were all read from a single sample in a study of control samples from healthy donors and cancer patients. Clones were sequenced by immunoSEQ multiplex PCR, and TCRdb holds only the in-frame ones, with some missing. The sample yields 100,000 or so clones, approximately 89% seen once. Sequencing used blood. The receptor source for this set is a woman aged 25 to 39 in good health.

The chain recombines TRBV2 with TRBJ1-3; 9 bases align to TRBD1. The V segment lost 6 bases and the J segment 4 bases; nucleotides outside the gene matches: 10. CDR3 size: 16 residues. Germline CDR1 SNHLY, CDR2 FYNNEI. In DNA, the CDR3 is TGTGCCAGCAGGGACTCGGGACAGGGAACAGGAAACACCATATATTTT. Its translation: CASRDSGQGTGNTIYF.

The rearrangement joins TRBV5-4 to TRBJ1-2; 7 nucleotides match TRBD1. There are 15 residues in the CDR3. Per the germline V gene, CDR1 is SGHNT and CDR2 is YYREEE (reference sequence). After removal of 0 bases from V and 7 bases from J, the junction contained 9 bases not matched to a gene. This CDR3 reads CASSLDTGVTAGYTF. CDR3 DNA sequence: TGTGCCAGCAGCTTGGATACAGGGGTTACGGCTGGCTACACCTTC.

This chain uses TRBV7-8 with TRBJ2-7; TRBD2 might be the D (6 bases). The CDR3 is 13 residues long. CDR1 and CDR2 (germline): SGHVS, FQNEAQ. V lost 7 bases and J lost 0, with 10 bases in between. The CDR3 here is CASIPGSSYEQYF. CDR3 DNA sequence: TGTGCCAGCATACCCGGGAGCTCCTACGAGCAGTACTTC.

The chain has TRBV6-5 and TRBJ2-7; 8 nucleotides align to TRBD1. Germline trimming cut 6 bases from V and 0 bases from J; bases unmatched to any gene: 4. Germline CDR1 is MNHEY and CDR2 is SVGAGI. The CDR3 runs to 14 residues. For the CDR3, the DNA is TGTGCCAGCAGCAGGGACAGGAACTCCTACGAGCAGTACTTC. Its protein product is CASSRDRNSYEQYF.

This chain links TRBV19 with TRBJ1-4, with a possible D match to TRBD1 (6 bases). Germline loops: CDR1 LNHDA, CDR2 SQIVND (reference sequence). V dropped 7 bases and J dropped 7 bases, with 16 bases sitting between them. The length of the CDR3 is 14 residues. CDR3: CASMSGAIAEKLFF. The CDR3 nucleotides are TGTGCCAGTATGTCGGGGGCAATTGCTGAAAAACTGTTTTTT.

The rearrangement links TRBV19 to TRBJ1-5, with 8 nucleotides matching TRBD1. Germline lookup yields CDR1 LNHDA and CDR2 SQIVND (reference sequence). This CDR3 region has 17 residues. V gave up 1 base and J gave up 6 bases; unmatched junction bases: 11. CDR3 loop: CASSIGSTGGFRQPQHF. CDR3 bases: TGTGCCAGTAGTATAGGTTCAACAGGGGGATTTCGTCAGCCCCAGCATTTT.

The chain joins TRBV19 to TRBJ1-5; D gene unclear. This CDR3 spans 13 amino acids. Trimming shortened V by 3 bases and J by 4 bases, and 7 bases separated the two germline ends. Germline values: CDR1 LNHDA, CDR2 SQIVND (reference sequence). The CDR3 coding sequence is TGTGCCAGTAGTATTACAGAAAATCAGCCCCAGCATTTT. Translated, it gives CASSITENQPQHF.

V gene TRBV2 combines with J gene TRBJ2-1, with 7 bases matching TRBD2. The CDR3 runs 16 residues. V lost 6 bases, J lost 1 base, and 9 bases stayed unmatched. The V gene's germline CDR1 is SNHLY and CDR2 FYNNEI. As DNA, the CDR3 is TGTGCCAGCAGGGCCTCACAGCGGGGTTCCTACAATGAGCAGTTCTTC. Residues: CASRASQRGSYNEQFF.

This rearrangement joins TRBV25-1 to TRBJ1-4; D might be TRBD1 (6 bases). The germline V and J ends were trimmed by 2 bases and 8 bases, with 15 bases remaining between them. Germline V gene sequence: CDR1 MGHDK, CDR2 SYGVNS. This CDR3 region has 15 residues. The CDR3 loop is CASSERGGNLEKLFF. CDR3 in DNA: TGTGCCAGCAGTGAAAGAGGGGGGAATTTAGAAAAACTGTTTTTT.

The genes are TRBV19 and TRBJ1-5, with D possibly matching TRBD1 (5 bases). Trimming removed 4 bases at V and 5 bases at J, with 12 bases between. The CDR3 covers 14 residues. Germline loops: CDR1 LNHDA, CDR2 SQIVND (reference sequence). DNA for the CDR3: TGTGCCAGTAGTACCGGGGGGTCGGATCAGCCCCAGCATTTT. This encodes CASSTGGSDQPQHF.

This clone turned up a few times. J is TRBJ2-1 and V is TRBV6-5; weak D call: TRBD2 (7 bases). Germline CDR1 is MNHEY and CDR2 is SVGAGI. The CDR3 covers 14 residues. The germline V and J ends were trimmed by 8 bases and 4 bases, with 15 bases remaining between them. The DNA of the CDR3 is TGTGCCAGCCGCGCGGGGGCCGAATACAATGAGCAGTTCTTC. It codes for CASRAGAEYNEQFF.

The chain links TRBV3-1 (or the pseudogene TRBV3-2) to TRBJ2-1; possible D gene TRBD2, 5 bases. V lost 4 bases and J lost 10, with 17 bases in between. This CDR3 has 14 amino acids. Germline lookup yields CDR1 LGHDT and CDR2 YNNKEL (reference sequence). In DNA, the CDR3 is TGTGCCAGCAGCCCGAGGGATGGGATATACGAGCAGTTCTTC. Translating it yields CASSPRDGIYEQFF.

The V call is TRBV5-1, the J call TRBJ1-2; D gene ambiguous. The CDR3 has 13 residues. The V gene's germline CDR1 is SGHRS and CDR2 YFSETQ. The germline V and J ends were trimmed by 4 bases and 4 bases, with 11 bases remaining between them. The CDR3 reads CASSPAGSYGYTF. The CDR3 nucleotides read TGCGCCAGCAGCCCGGCGGGGAGCTATGGCTACACCTTC.

The chain is built from TRBV7-2 and TRBJ1-2; D call uncertain. CDR1 and CDR2 from the germline V gene are SGHTA and FQGNSA. The CDR3 has 16 amino acids. V lost 1 base, J lost 5 bases, and 17 bases lay in between. The CDR3 DNA follows: TGTGCCAGCAGCTTAGTAACTAGTGGGGATAGGTATGGCTACACCTTC. This gives the protein CASSLVTSGDRYGYTF.

The chain combines TRBV5-1 with TRBJ1-5; D remains ambiguous. Per germline, CDR1 SGHRS and CDR2 YFSETQ. V lost 0 bases, J lost 0 bases, and 7 bases lay in between. The CDR3 extends over 15 amino acids. The CDR3 DNA follows: TGCGCCAGCAGCTTGGGTCTGAATAGCAATCAGCCCCAGCATTTT. This translates into CASSLGLNSNQPQHF.

This clone was observed a single time. The same CDR3 also results from other DNA sequences found in this sample. The rearrangement links TRBV18 to TRBJ1-1, with D possibly matching TRBD1 (5 bases). Germline assignment: CDR1 KGHSH and CDR2 LQKENI. Deletions cut 1 base from V and 4 bases from J, with 10 bases between. The CDR3 contains 14 residues. CDR3 DNA sequence: TGTGCCAGCTCACCACAGGGTAGGGGCACTGAAGCTTTCTTT. It codes for CASSPQGRGTEAFF.

J is TRBJ2-2 and V is TRBV28; D gene ambiguous. This CDR3 contains 13 residues. Germline V CDR1 and CDR2: MDHEN, SYDVKM. CDR3 region: CANQRVGTGELFF. Written as DNA, the CDR3 is TGTGCGAACCAAAGGGTGGGGACCGGGGAGCTGTTTTTT.

The rearrangement uses TRBV5-1 and TRBJ1-6; D not certain. V lost 4 bases and J lost 6, with 14 bases in between. The germline V gene encodes CDR1 SGHRS and CDR2 YFSETQ. The CDR3 loop spans 15 amino acids. Written as DNA, the CDR3 is TGCGCCAGCAGCGGCACAGAGAACGTTAATTCACCCCTCCACTTT. It encodes CASSGTENVNSPLHF. Supplemented by reference TRBV5-1 and TRBJ1-6, the full variable domain reads KAGVTQTPRYLIKTRGQQVTLSCSPISGHRSVSWYQQTPGQGLQFLFEYFSETQRNKGNFPGRFSGRQFSNSRSEMNVSTLELGDSALYLCASSGTENVNSPLHFGNGTRLTVT.

CDR3 nucleotide sequence: TGTGCCAGCAGCTCGGACAGGGGGATTTGGGGCTACACCTTC. Translated, it gives CASSSDRGIWGYTF. This chain connects TRBV5-6 to TRBJ1-2; 10 positions match TRBD1. The V gene's germline CDR1 is SGHDT and CDR2 YYEEEE. The length of the CDR3 is 14 residues. The J segment lost 8 bases and the V segment lost 3 bases, leaving 7 bases of the junction unmatched. The full variable domain, its missing parts supplied by reference TRBV5-6 and TRBJ1-2, is DAGVTQSPTHLIKTRGQQVTLRCSPKSGHDTVSWYQQALGQGPQFIFQYYEEEERQRGNFPDRFSGHQFPNYSSELNVNALLLGDSALYLCASSSDRGIWGYTFGSGTRLTVV.

This clone was seen just once. The V gene is TRBV10-3, the J gene TRBJ1-2, with 7 bases fitting TRBD1. The J segment lost 6 bases and the V segment lost 4 bases, leaving 2 bases of the junction unmatched. The germline V gene has CDR1 ENHRY and CDR2 SYGVKD. This CDR3 spans 12 amino acids. CDR3 DNA sequence: TGTGCCATCAGTGGGGACAGAGATGGCTACACCTTC. Protein sequence: CAISGDRDGYTF.

The genes are TRBV21-1 and TRBJ2-7; the tabulated D call, TRBD2, remains unverified against the DNA. TRBV21-1 is flagged as a pseudogene. The CDR3 length is 13 residues. Here the CDR3 DNA reads TGTGCCAGCAGTACCTGGGGGGGGCACGAGCAGTACTTC. This gives the protein CASSTWGGHEQYF.

Only a few counts were recorded for this clone. This chain uses TRBV6-1 with TRBJ2-4, with 9 bases that match TRBD2. This CDR3 contains 14 residues. The J segment lost 9 bases and the V segment lost 3 bases, leaving 6 bases of the junction unmatched. The V gene's germline CDR1 is MNHNS and CDR2 SASEGT. CDR3 bases: TGTGCCAGCAGTGATGCTAGCGGGACTGGCATTCAGTACTTC. Residues: CASSDASGTGIQYF.

A few counts support this clone. The V gene is TRBV5-1, the J gene TRBJ1-6, with 8 bases fitting TRBD1. The CDR3 contains 17 residues. Trimming cost V 0 bases and J 4 bases; bases outside gene matches: 6. Germline V gene data show CDR1 as SGHRS and CDR2 as YFSETQ. The CDR3 region has the DNA TGCGCCAGCAGCTTGGGCCAGGGGGCCCCTTATAATTCACCCCTCCACTTT. This gives the protein CASSLGQGAPYNSPLHF.

This clone was counted a single time. This sequence joins TRBV19 and TRBJ1-2; maybe TRBD1 (6 bases). Germline-derived CDR1 and CDR2 are LNHDA and SQIVND (reference sequence). V lost 5 bases to trimming and J lost 2 bases, with 15 bases between them. The CDR3 is 15 amino acids. CDR3 nucleotide sequence: TGTGCCAGTAGTCTCCTCCCTACAGGGAACTATGGCTACACCTTC. Protein: CASSLLPTGNYGYTF.

The chain employs TRBV6-5 and TRBJ1-3, with D perhaps TRBD1 (5 bases). Trimming cost V 6 bases and J 4 bases, with 16 bases left between them. The CDR3 is made up of 15 amino acids. CDR1 and CDR2 from the germline V gene are MNHEY and SVGAGI. Here the CDR3 DNA reads TGTGCCAGCAGCCGAGGCGGCAGGGAGGGAAACACCATATATTTT. Amino acids: CASSRGGREGNTIYF.

This chain connects TRBV19 to TRBJ1-1, with D unresolved. CDR3 length equals 14 residues. CDR1 LNHDA and CDR2 SQIVND come from the germline V gene (reference sequence). V lost 7 bases to trimming and J lost 6 bases, with 18 bases between them. The CDR3 is CASIERWGYAEAFF. CDR3 in DNA: TGTGCCAGTATCGAACGGTGGGGATATGCTGAAGCTTTCTTT.

The chain links TRBV21-1 to TRBJ1-1. TRBV21-1 is tagged as a pseudogene. The length of the CDR3 is 19 residues. The CDR3 region has the DNA TGTGCCAGCAGCCCCCGCTCCCCCGGGACCGGGCTGGCGAACACTGAAGCTTTCTTT. Protein sequence: CASSPRSPGTGLANTEAFF.

This chain links TRBV4-2 with TRBJ2-2, with D possibly TRBD1 on 6 matching bases. Trimming removed 1 base from V and 0 bases from J, with 9 bases in between. From germline, CDR1 is LGHNA and CDR2 YNFKEQ. The CDR3 has 16 amino acids. The CDR3: CASSQGDKSNTGELFF. The CDR3 bases are TGTGCCAGCAGCCAAGGGGACAAATCGAACACCGGGGAGCTGTTTTTT.